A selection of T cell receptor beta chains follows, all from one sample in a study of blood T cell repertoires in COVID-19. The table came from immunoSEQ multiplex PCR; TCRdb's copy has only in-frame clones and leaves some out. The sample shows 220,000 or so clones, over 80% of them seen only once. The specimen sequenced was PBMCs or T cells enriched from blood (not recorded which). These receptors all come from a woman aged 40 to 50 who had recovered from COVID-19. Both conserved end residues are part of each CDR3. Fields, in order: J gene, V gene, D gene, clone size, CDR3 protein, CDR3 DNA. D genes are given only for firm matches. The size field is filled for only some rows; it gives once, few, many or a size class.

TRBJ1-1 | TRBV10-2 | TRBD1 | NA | CASRDRGLSGTEAFF | TGCGCCAGCAGGGACAGGGGATTGAGCGGGACTGAAGCTTTCTTT
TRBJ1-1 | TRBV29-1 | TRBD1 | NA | CSVESGQGTFF | TGCAGCGTTGAGTCGGGACAGGGGACTTTCTTT
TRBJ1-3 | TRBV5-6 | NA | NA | CASSFGQVHSGNTIYF | TGTGCCAGCAGCTTTGGTCAGGTCCACTCTGGAAACACCATATATTTT
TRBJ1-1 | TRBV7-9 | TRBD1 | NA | CASSLGTGQELNTEAFF | TGTGCCAGCAGCTTAGGGACGGGACAGGAGTTGAACACTGAAGCTTTCTTT
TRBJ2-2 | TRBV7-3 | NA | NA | CASSPRVRVGAGELFF | TGTGCCAGCAGCCCCCGTGTCAGGGTAGGGGCGGGGGAGCTGTTTTTT
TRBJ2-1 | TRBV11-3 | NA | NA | CASSPSPASGEQFF | TGTGCCAGCAGCCCCTCACCAGCATCGGGTGAGCAGTTCTTC
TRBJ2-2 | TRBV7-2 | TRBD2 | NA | CASTLFAGGDTGELFF | TGTGCCAGCACCCTATTCGCGGGAGGGGACACCGGGGAGCTGTTTTTT
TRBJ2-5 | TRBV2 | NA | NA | CASSEVQETQYF | TGTGCCAGCAGTGAAGTACAAGAGACCCAGTACTTC
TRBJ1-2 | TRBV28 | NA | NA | CASRGGTSLSGYTF | TGTGCCAGCAGGGGCGGGACTTCATTAAGTGGCTACACCTTC
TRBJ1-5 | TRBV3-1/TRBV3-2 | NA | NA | CASSQGTGGYQPQHF | TGTGCCAGCAGCCAAGGGACGGGAGGGTACCAGCCCCAGCATTTT
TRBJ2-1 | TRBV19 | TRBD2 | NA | CASSEPGLVFEQFF | TGTGCCAGTAGCGAACCGGGACTAGTTTTTGAGCAGTTCTTC
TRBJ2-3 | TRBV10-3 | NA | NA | CATSREDTQYF | TGTGCCACCTCGAGGGAGGATACGCAGTATTTT
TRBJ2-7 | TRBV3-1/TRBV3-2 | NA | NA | CASSISRGSSYEQYF | TGTGCCAGCAGCATCAGCCGAGGCAGCTCCTACGAGCAGTACTTC
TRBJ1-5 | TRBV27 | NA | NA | CASSVGQFNQPQHF | TGTGCCAGCAGTGTAGGACAGTTCAATCAGCCCCAGCATTTT
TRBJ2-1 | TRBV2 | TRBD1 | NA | CASKGQGDSNEQFF | TGTGCCAGCAAGGGACAGGGGGATTCCAATGAGCAGTTCTTC
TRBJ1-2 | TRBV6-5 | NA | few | CASREDSLDGYTF | TGTGCCAGCAGGGAGGACAGTTTAGATGGCTACACCTTC
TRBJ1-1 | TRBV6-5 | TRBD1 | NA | CASSQGTGNTEAFF | TGTGCCAGCAGCCAAGGGACAGGCAACACTGAAGCTTTCTTT
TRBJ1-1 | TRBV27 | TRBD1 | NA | CASSDRDRGWDTEAFF | TGTGCCAGCAGCGACCGGGACAGGGGCTGGGACACTGAAGCTTTCTTT
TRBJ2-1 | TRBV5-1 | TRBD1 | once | CASSLTRQGGSYNEQFF | TGCGCCAGCAGCTTGACCAGACAGGGCGGGTCCTACAATGAGCAGTTCTTC
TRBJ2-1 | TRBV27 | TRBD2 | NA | CASSSGTSGISEQFF | TGTGCCAGCAGTTCCGGGACTAGCGGGATATCTGAGCAGTTCTTC
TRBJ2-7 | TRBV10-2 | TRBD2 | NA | CASSGLAGATYEQYF | TGCGCCAGCTCTGGACTAGCGGGAGCCACCTACGAGCAGTACTTC
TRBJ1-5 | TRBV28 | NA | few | CASIKSAGGAQPQHF | TGTGCCAGCATAAAGTCGGCAGGAGGAGCTCAGCCCCAGCATTTT
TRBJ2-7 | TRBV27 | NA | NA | CASSFYNSGYEQYF | TGTGCCAGCAGTTTCTACAACAGCGGCTACGAGCAGTACTTC
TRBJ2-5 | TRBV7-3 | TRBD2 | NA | CASSLGLAEKETQYF | TGTGCCAGCAGCCTGGGACTAGCGGAAAAAGAGACCCAGTACTTC
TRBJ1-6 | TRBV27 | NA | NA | CASSPSRRAYNSPLHF | TGTGCCAGCAGTCCTTCTCGGCGGGCGTATAATTCACCCCTCCACTTT
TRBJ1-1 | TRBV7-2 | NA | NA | CASSQGPLEKAFF | TGTGCCAGCAGTCAGGGCCCGCTGGAGAAAGCTTTCTTT
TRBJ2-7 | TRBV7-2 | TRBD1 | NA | CASSALGQGSYEQYF | TGTGCCAGCAGCGCATTAGGACAGGGTTCCTACGAGCAGTACTTC
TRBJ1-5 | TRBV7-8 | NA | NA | CASSQEGIDQPQHF | TGTGCCAGCAGCCAGGAGGGGATTGATCAGCCCCAGCATTTT
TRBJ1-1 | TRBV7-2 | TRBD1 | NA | CASSYRGLNTEAFF | TGTGCCAGCAGCTACAGGGGTCTTAACACTGAAGCTTTCTTT
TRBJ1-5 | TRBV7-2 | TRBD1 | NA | CASSPLRTGGAVGNQPQHF | TGTGCCAGCAGCCCTCTTCGGACAGGGGGAGCCGTTGGAAATCAGCCCCAGCATTTT
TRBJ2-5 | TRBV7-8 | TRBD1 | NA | CASSLPGQGEETQYF | TGTGCCAGCAGCTTACCTGGACAGGGGGAAGAGACCCAGTACTTC
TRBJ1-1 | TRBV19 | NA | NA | CASRSGGRMNTEAFF | TGTGCCAGTAGGTCCGGGGGGCGCATGAACACTGAAGCTTTCTTT
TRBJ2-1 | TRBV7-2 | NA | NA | CASSFTRNNEQFF | TGTGCCAGCAGCTTTACTCGCAACAATGAGCAGTTCTTC
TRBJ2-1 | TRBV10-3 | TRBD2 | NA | CAISEGGSYEQFF | TGTGCCATCAGTGAGGGCGGGAGTTATGAGCAGTTCTTC
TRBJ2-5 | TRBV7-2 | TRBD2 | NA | CASSEGLAVLRETQYF | TGTGCCAGCAGCGAAGGACTAGCGGTCCTACGAGAGACCCAGTACTTC
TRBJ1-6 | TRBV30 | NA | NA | CAWSIRAFPRDSPLHF | TGTGCCTGGAGTATTCGGGCCTTCCCCAGGGATTCACCCCTCCACTTT
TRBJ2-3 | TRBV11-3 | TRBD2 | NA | CASSLPAAGGKNTQYF | TGTGCCAGCAGCCTCCCGGCTGCGGGAGGAAAGAATACGCAGTATTTT
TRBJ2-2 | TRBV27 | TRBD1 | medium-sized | CASSFLGQRNTGELFF | TGTGCCAGCAGTTTTCTGGGACAGAGGAACACCGGGGAGCTGTTTTTT
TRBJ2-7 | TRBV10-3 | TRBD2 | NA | CAISESAGGTYEQYF | TGTGCCATCAGTGAGTCAGCGGGAGGAACCTACGAGCAGTACTTC
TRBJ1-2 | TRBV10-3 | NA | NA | CAISDMESNYGYTF | TGTGCCATCAGTGATATGGAGAGTAACTATGGCTACACCTTC
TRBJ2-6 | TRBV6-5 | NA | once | CASSYSITGGANVLTF | TGTGCCAGCAGTTATTCCATTACGGGGGGGGCCAACGTCCTGACTTTC
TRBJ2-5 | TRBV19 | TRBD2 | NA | CASKRTSGYEYQETQYF | TGTGCCAGTAAGCGGACTAGCGGGTACGAGTACCAAGAGACCCAGTACTTC
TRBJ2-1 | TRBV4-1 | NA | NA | CASSQVSGVSPFF | TGCGCCAGCAGCCAAGTGAGTGGAGTATCGCCGTTCTTC
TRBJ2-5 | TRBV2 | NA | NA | CADGLDAETQYF | TGTGCCGACGGACTCGATGCAGAGACCCAGTACTTC
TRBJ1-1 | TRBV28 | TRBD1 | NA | CASSFIQGGVETEAFF | TGTGCCAGCAGTTTCATCCAGGGGGGAGTGGAGACTGAAGCTTTCTTT
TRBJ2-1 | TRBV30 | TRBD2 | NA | CAWQGLAEINEQFF | TGTGCCTGGCAAGGACTAGCGGAAATCAATGAGCAGTTCTTC
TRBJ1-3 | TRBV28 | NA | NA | CASSLWGGHSGNTIYF | TGTGCCAGCAGTTTATGGGGGGGGCACTCTGGAAACACCATATATTTT
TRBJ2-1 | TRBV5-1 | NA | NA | CASSLVSGAYNEQFF | TGCGCCAGCAGCTTGGTTAGCGGAGCCTACAATGAGCAGTTCTTC
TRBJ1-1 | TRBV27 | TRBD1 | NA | CASSPGGQGASYGNGAEAFF | TGTGCCAGCAGTCCCGGGGGACAGGGGGCCTCGTATGGGAATGGGGCTGAAGCTTTCTTT
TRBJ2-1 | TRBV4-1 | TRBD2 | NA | CASSQDILAGFDEQFF | TGCGCCAGCAGCCAAGATATCCTAGCGGGATTCGATGAGCAGTTCTTC
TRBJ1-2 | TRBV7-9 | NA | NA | CASSPDTLVAIPF | TGTGCCAGCAGCCCGGACACCCTAGTGGCTATACCCTTC
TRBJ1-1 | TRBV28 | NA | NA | CASSLALTEAFF | TGTGCCAGCAGTTTGGCCCTCACTGAAGCTTTCTTT
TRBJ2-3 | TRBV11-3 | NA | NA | CASSLARAIPSTDTQYF | TGTGCCAGCAGCTTAGCGAGGGCCATCCCTAGCACAGATACGCAGTATTTT
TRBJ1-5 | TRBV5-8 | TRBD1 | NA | CASSLGTGRDQPQHF | TGTGCCAGCAGCTTAGGGACAGGGCGTGATCAGCCCCAGCATTTT